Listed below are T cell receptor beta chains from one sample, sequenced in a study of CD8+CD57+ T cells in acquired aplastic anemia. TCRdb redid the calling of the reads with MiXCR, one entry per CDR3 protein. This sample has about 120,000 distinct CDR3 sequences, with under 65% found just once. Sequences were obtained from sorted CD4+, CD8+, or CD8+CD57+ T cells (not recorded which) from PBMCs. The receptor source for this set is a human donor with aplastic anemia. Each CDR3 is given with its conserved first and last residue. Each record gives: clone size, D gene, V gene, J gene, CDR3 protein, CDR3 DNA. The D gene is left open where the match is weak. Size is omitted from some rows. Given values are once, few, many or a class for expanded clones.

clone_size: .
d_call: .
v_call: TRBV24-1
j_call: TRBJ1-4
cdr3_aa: CATPSLRLFF
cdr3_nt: TGTGCCACTCCCTCGTTGAGGCTGTTTTTT

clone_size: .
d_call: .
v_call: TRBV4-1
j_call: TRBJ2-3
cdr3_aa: CASSQGPVGASQYF
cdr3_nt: TGCGCCAGCAGCCAAGGGCCCGTAGGGGCGTCGCAGTATTTT

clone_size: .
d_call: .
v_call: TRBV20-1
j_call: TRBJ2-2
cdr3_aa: CSAPQGNGDTGELFF
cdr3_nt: TGCAGTGCTCCCCAGGGGAACGGTGACACCGGGGAGCTGTTTTTT

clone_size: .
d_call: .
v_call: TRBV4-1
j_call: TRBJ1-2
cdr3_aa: CASSQEFARINYGYTF
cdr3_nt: TGCGCCAGCAGCCAAGAATTTGCCAGGATTAACTATGGCTACACCTTC

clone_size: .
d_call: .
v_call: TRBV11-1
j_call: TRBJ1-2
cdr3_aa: CASSLAIAAGDYGYTF
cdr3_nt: TGTGCCAGCAGCTTAGCGATCGCGGCGGGAGACTATGGCTACACCTTC

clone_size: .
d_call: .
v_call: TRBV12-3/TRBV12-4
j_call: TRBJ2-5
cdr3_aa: CASSLFGGVETQYF
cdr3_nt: TGTGCCAGCAGTTTGTTTGGTGGCGTGGAGACCCAGTACTTC

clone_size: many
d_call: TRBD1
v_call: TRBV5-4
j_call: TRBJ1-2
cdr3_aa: CASSLGTGIPYGYTF
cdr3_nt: TGTGCCAGCAGCTTGGGGACAGGGATCCCCTATGGCTACACCTTC

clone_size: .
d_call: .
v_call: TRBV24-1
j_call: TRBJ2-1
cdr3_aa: CATSHHSYNEQFF
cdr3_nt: TGTGCCACCAGTCACCACTCCTACAATGAGCAGTTCTTC

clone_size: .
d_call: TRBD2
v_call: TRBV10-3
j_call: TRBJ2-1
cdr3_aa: CAIGRLAGGDEQFF
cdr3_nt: TGTGCCATCGGCCGACTAGCGGGAGGGGATGAGCAGTTCTTC

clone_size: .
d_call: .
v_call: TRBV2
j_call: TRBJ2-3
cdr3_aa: CAISENRDRTDTQYF
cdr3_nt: TGTGCCATCAGTGAAAACAGGGATCGGACAGATACGCAGTATTTT

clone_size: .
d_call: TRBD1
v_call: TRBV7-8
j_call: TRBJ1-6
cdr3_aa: CASIDRVGSPLHF
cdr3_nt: TGTGCCAGCATCGACAGGGTCGGGTCACCCCTCCACTTT

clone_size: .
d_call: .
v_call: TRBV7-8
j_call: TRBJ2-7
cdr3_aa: CASSLEVGDEQYF
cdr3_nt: TGTGCCAGCAGCTTAGAGGTTGGTGACGAGCAGTACTTC

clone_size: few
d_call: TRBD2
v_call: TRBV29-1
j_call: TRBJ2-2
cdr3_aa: CSVVGGAGELFF
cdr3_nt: TGCAGCGTTGTGGGAGGGGCCGGGGAGCTGTTTTTT

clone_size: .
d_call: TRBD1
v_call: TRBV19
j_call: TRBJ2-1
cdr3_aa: CASGMGQGREQFF
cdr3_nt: TGTGCCAGTGGTATGGGACAGGGCCGTGAGCAGTTCTTC

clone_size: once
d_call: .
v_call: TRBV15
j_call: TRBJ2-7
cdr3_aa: CATSRDGGRLYEQYF
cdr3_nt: TGTGCCACCAGCAGAGATGGTGGGAGGCTCTACGAGCAGTACTTC

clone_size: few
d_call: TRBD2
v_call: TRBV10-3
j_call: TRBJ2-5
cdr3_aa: CASTGTSGQETQYF
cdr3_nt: TGTGCCAGCACCGGGACTAGCGGCCAAGAGACCCAGTACTTC

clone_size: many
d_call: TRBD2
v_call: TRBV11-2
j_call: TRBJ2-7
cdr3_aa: CASSERQPGLVRSYEQYF
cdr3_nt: TGTGCCAGCAGCGAAAGGCAACCGGGACTAGTAAGGTCCTACGAGCAGTACTTC

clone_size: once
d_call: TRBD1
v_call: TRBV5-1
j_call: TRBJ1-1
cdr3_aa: CASSPGGTANTEAFF
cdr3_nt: TGCGCCAGCAGCCCTGGAGGGACAGCTAACACTGAAGCTTTCTTT

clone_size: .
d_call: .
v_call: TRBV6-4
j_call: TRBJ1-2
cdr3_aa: CASPPNYGYTF
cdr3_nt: TGTGCCAGCCCCCCAAACTATGGCTACACCTTC

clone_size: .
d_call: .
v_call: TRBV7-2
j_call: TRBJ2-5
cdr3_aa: CASSLAMSNQETQYF
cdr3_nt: TGTGCCAGCAGCTTAGCGATGAGTAACCAAGAGACCCAGTACTTC

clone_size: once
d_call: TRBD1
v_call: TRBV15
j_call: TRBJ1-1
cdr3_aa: CATGSTRTGGRGTEAFF
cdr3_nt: TGTGCCACCGGATCCACGCGGACAGGGGGCCGGGGCACTGAAGCTTTCTTT

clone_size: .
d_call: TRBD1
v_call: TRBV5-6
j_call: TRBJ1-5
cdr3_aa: CASSLATGLGPQHF
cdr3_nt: TGTGCCAGCAGCTTGGCGACAGGGTTAGGGCCCCAGCATTTT

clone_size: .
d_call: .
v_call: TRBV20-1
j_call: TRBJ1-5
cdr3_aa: CSARGEFNQPQHF
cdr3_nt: TGCAGTGCCAGAGGGGAATTCAATCAGCCCCAGCATTTT

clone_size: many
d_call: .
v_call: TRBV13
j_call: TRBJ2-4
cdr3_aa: CASSSFGKNIQYF
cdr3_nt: TGTGCCAGCAGCTCTTTCGGCAAAAACATTCAGTACTTC

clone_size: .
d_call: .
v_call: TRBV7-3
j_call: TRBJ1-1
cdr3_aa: CASSLTGATEAFF
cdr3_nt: TGTGCCAGCAGCTTAACAGGGGCCACTGAAGCTTTCTTT

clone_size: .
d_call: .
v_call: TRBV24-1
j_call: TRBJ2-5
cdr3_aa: CATSDSPSGQYF
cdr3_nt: TGTGCCACCAGTGATTCTCCGAGCGGTCAGTACTTC

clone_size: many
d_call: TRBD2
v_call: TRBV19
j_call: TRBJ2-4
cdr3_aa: CASSIGGGAKNIQYF
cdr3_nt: TGTGCCAGTAGTATTGGGGGAGGGGCCAAAAACATTCAGTACTTC

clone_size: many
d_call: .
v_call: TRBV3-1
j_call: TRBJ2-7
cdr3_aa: CASSGRDVSYEQYF
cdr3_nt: TGTGCCAGCAGCGGTCGGGACGTTTCCTACGAGCAGTACTTC

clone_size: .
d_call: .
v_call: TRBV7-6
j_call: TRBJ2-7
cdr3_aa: CASSLAIGNEQYF
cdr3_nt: TGTGCCAGCAGCTTAGCGATCGGGAACGAGCAGTACTTC

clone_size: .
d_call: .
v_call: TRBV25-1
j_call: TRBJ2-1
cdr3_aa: CAAGSGAYNEQFF
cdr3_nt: TGTGCTGCCGGTAGCGGAGCTTACAATGAGCAGTTCTTC

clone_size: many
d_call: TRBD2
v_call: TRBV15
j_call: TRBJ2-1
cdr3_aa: CATSRVSGGAFEQFF
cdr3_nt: TGTGCCACCAGCAGAGTTAGCGGGGGGGCGTTTGAGCAGTTCTTC

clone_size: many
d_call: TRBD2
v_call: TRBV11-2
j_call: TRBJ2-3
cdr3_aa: CASSLRSGGATDTQYF
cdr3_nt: TGTGCCAGCAGCTTAAGGAGCGGGGGGGCGACCGATACGCAGTATTTT

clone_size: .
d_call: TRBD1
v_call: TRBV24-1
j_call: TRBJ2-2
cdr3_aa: CATSDPEGQGMNTGELFF
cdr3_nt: TGTGCCACCAGTGATCCCGAGGGACAGGGAATGAACACCGGGGAGCTGTTTTTT

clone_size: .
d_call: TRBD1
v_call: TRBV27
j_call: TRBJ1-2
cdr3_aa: CASSYRTGSAYGYTF
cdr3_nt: TGTGCCAGCAGTTACCGGACAGGGTCCGCCTATGGCTACACCTTC

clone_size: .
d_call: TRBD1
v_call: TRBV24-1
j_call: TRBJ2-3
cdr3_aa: CATSDPGTESTDTQYF
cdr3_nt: TGTGCCACCAGTGATCCCGGGACAGAGAGCACAGATACGCAGTATTTT

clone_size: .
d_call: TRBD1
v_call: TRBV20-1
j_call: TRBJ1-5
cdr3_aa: CSAETGGGNQPQHF
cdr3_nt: TGCAGTGCAGAGACAGGGGGCGGCAATCAGCCCCAGCATTTT

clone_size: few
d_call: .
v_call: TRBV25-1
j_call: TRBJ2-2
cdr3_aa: CASSETGELFF
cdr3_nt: TGTGCCAGCAGTGAAACCGGGGAGCTGTTTTTT